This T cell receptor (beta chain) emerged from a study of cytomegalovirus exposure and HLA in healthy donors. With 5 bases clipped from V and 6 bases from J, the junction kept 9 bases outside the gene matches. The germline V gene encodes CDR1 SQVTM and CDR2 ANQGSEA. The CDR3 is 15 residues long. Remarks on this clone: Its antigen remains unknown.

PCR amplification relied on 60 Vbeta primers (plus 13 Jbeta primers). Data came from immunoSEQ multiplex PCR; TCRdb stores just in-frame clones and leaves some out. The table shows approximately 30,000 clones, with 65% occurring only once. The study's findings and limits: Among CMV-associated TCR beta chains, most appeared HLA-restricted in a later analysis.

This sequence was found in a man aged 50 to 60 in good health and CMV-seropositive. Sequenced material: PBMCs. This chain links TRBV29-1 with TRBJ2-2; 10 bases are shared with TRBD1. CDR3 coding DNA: TGCAGCGTTTACCTGACAGGGGGCGCGTCCGGGGAGCTGTTTTTT. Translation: CSVYLTGGASGELFF.